These 32 T cell receptor beta chains share one sample of origin, sequenced in a study of blood T cell repertoires in COVID-19. Assay used: immunoSEQ multiplex PCR; TCRdb lists only in-frame clones, some missing. The table records fewer than 200,000 clones, approximately 82% of them present only once. Sequenced sample: PBMCs or T cells enriched from blood (not recorded which). The receptor set was obtained from a woman aged 60-75 years with acute COVID-19.

The genes are TRBV19 and TRBJ2-5, with 9 nucleotides matching TRBD2. V shed 3 bases, J shed 1 base, and the junction held 6 bases outside the gene matches. This CDR3 contains 16 residues. Germline assignment: CDR1 LNHDA and CDR2 SQIVND (reference sequence). For the CDR3, the DNA is TGTGCCAGTAGTATCCAGGCTAGCGGGGTCCAAGAGACCCAGTACTTC. It encodes CASSIQASGVQETQYF.

The chain has TRBV6-2 or TRBV6-3 and TRBJ1-4, with D uncertain. The CDR3 spans 16 residues. Germline CDR1 MNHEY, CDR2 SVGEGT. V lost 5 bases to trimming and J lost 5 bases, with 18 bases between them. This CDR3 is CASSTTRAARNEKLFF. The CDR3 DNA sequence: TGTGCCAGCAGTACGACTCGCGCGGCGAGAAATGAAAAACTGTTTTTT.

The chain carries TRBV7-2 and TRBJ1-5; 10 positions agree with TRBD1. Germline CDR1 is SGHTA and CDR2 is FQGNSA. The CDR3 length is 17 residues. Trimming at V came to 5 bases and at J to 6 bases, leaving 13 bases not matched to a gene. CDR3 residues: CASSLGTGEFLGQPQHF. The DNA of the CDR3 is TGTGCCAGCAGCCTTGGGACAGGGGAGTTTTTAGGTCAGCCCCAGCATTTT.

The J gene is TRBJ2-6, the V gene TRBV20-1, with TRBD1 matching over 7 bases. This CDR3 is built from 15 residues. Germline-derived CDR1 and CDR2 are DFQATT and SNEGSKA (reference sequence). The V gene end was trimmed by 3 bases and the J gene end by 4 bases; junction bases not matched to a gene: 6. The CDR3 sequence: CSASEGAAGANVLTF. CDR3 DNA sequence: TGCAGTGCTAGTGAGGGGGCGGCCGGGGCCAACGTCCTGACTTTC.

The J gene is TRBJ1-4, the V gene TRBV6-2 or TRBV6-3; weak D call: TRBD1 (6 bases). CDR1 is MNHEY, CDR2 SVGEGT, per germline. This CDR3 is built from 14 residues. Between the trimmed V and J ends, which lost 1 base and 13 bases, there was a span of 16 bases. For the CDR3, the DNA is TGTGCCAGCAGTTACTACGGGCCAGGGGAGAGACTGTTTTTT. Protein product: CASSYYGPGERLFF.

CDR3 nucleotides: TGTGCCAGCAGCTTAGACGGGAGGTATGGCTACACCTTC. It encodes CASSLDGRYGYTF. The rearrangement links TRBV7-2 to TRBJ1-2; D is unclear. Germline V gene lookup returns CDR1 SGHTA and CDR2 FQGNSA. The CDR3 spans 13 residues. Trimming left V 1 base short and J 5 bases short, with 8 bases between.

This rearrangement joins TRBV19 to TRBJ1-1; D ambiguous. V lost 3 bases and J 4 bases, leaving 15 bases between the germline ends. CDR3 length: 15 amino acids. Germline V gene data show CDR1 as LNHDA and CDR2 as SQIVND (reference sequence). The CDR3 nucleotides read TGTGCCAGTAGTATCCAACACTCCCAGGTCACTGAAGCTTTCTTT. It specifies CASSIQHSQVTEAFF.

The chain combines TRBV6-5 with TRBJ1-5; a possible D gene is TRBD1 (5 bases). This CDR3 region has 16 residues. The V gene lost 4 bases and the J gene lost 1 base, with 14 bases spanning the gap. Germline-derived CDR1 and CDR2 are MNHEY and SVGAGI. CDR3 region: CASSSQAGGSNQPQHF. In DNA form, the CDR3 reads TGTGCCAGCAGTTCCCAAGCGGGGGGAAGCAATCAGCCCCAGCATTTT.

V gene TRBV19 combines with J gene TRBJ1-6; TRBD1 agrees at 8 bases. The V and J ends lost 5 bases and 2 bases, in that order; junction bases with no gene match: 8. CDR1 LNHDA and CDR2 SQIVND come from the germline V gene (reference sequence). The CDR3 loop spans 17 amino acids. The CDR3 DNA sequence: TGTGCCAGTAGTCTCGACAGGGGAGGTCCCTATAATTCACCCCTCCACTTT. Its protein is CASSLDRGGPYNSPLHF.

The chain recombines TRBV9 with TRBJ2-1; D remains ambiguous. Trimming cost V 0 bases and J 6 bases, with 10 bases left between them. Germline CDR1 SGDLS, CDR2 YYNGEE. The CDR3 runs to 14 residues. CDR3 sequence reads: CASSVGALLNEQFF. DNA of the CDR3: TGTGCCAGCAGCGTAGGGGCCCTCCTCAATGAGCAGTTCTTC.

The chain couples TRBV2 to TRBJ2-7, with D uncertain. CDR1 and CDR2 from the germline V gene are SNHLY and FYNNEI. The CDR3 consists of 11 residues. The V and J ends lost 5 bases and 1 base respectively, with 3 bases between them. CDR3 nucleotide sequence: TGTGCCAGCAGTCTTTCCTACGAGCAGTACTTC. It is translated as CASSLSYEQYF.

The sample holds one count of this clone. The chain uses TRBV2 and TRBJ2-1; TRBD2 aligns across 7 bases. V gave up 7 bases and J gave up 8 bases; unmatched junction bases: 17. CDR1 is SNHLY, CDR2 FYNNEI, per germline. The CDR3 is made up of 16 amino acids. The CDR3 DNA reads as TGTGCCAGCAAGGGGAGGGGCGGGGTCGTTTTCGATGAGCAGTTCTTC. Its protein product is CASKGRGGVVFDEQFF.

The chain combines TRBV28 with TRBJ2-5; D may be TRBD2 (8 bases). Deletions cut 7 bases from V and 5 bases from J, with 26 bases between. Germline-derived CDR1 and CDR2 are MDHEN and SYDVKM. The CDR3 length is 17 residues. For the CDR3, the DNA is TGTGCCAGCAAAACCGACTCCAGGGGGACTAGTGGGGAGACCCAGTACTTC. Its translation is CASKTDSRGTSGETQYF.

V usage is TRBV24-1 and J usage is TRBJ1-1; 7 bases are a match to TRBD1. Per germline, CDR1 KGHDR and CDR2 SFDVKD. This CDR3 is 15 amino acids long. V lost 3 bases and J lost 3; bases outside the gene matches: 6. The CDR3 sequence is CATSDTRQGDTEAFF. The DNA of the CDR3 is TGTGCCACCAGTGATACCCGGCAGGGGGACACTGAAGCTTTCTTT.

The V and J genes are TRBV4-1 and TRBJ1-1; no reliable D call. This CDR3 has 18 amino acids. Trimming pared 1 base from V and 1 base from J, leaving 19 bases between. Germline assignment: CDR1 MGHRA and CDR2 YSYEKL. The CDR3 DNA follows: TGCGCCAGCAGCCAAGTTTCCGGGTTCGGAGGAAGGAACACTGAAGCTTTCTTT. Protein: CASSQVSGFGGRNTEAFF.

The genes are TRBV6-2 or TRBV6-3 and TRBJ2-7; a weak D match, TRBD2 (5 bases). This CDR3 region has 17 residues. V was shortened by 2 bases and J by 1 base, with 18 bases between the two germline ends. CDR1 and CDR2 from the germline V gene are MNHEY and SVGEGT. CDR3 residues: CASSYAGSGYPSYEQYV. CDR3 in DNA: TGTGCCAGCAGTTACGCAGGTTCGGGGTACCCTTCCTACGAGCAGTACGTC.

The rearrangement joins TRBV3-1 (or the pseudogene TRBV3-2) to TRBJ1-2, with D tentatively TRBD1 (6 bases). This CDR3 has 15 residues. The germline V and J ends were trimmed by 1 base and 8 bases, with 17 bases remaining between them. Germline loops: CDR1 LGHDT, CDR2 YNNKEL (reference sequence). This CDR3 reads CASSQGLGRGWGYTF. The CDR3 DNA follows: TGTGCCAGCAGCCAAGGTCTTGGCAGGGGCTGGGGCTACACCTTC.

The rearrangement links TRBV24-1 to TRBJ2-5; perhaps TRBD1 as D (5 bases). V gave up 9 bases and J gave up 4 bases, with 14 bases separating them. CDR3 length: 13 residues. Germline loops: CDR1 KGHDR, CDR2 SFDVKD. Written as DNA, the CDR3 is TGTGCCACCGGGTCAGGGATCGGAGAGACCCAGTACTTC. This codes for CATGSGIGETQYF.

The V and J genes are TRBV24-1 and TRBJ2-7, with D possibly being TRBD1 (5 bases). Germline V gene lookup returns CDR1 KGHDR and CDR2 SFDVKD. The length of the CDR3 is 15 residues. With 1 base removed from V and 7 bases from J, the gap between germline ends came to 16 bases. Written as DNA, the CDR3 is TGTGCCACCAGTGATTTCGACAGCAAATACGAGGAGCAGTACTTC. It specifies CATSDFDSKYEEQYF.

In nucleotides, the CDR3 is TGTGCCAGCAGTGAAGGGGAGGCGGGGCCAGAGACCCAGTACTTC. This codes for CASSEGEAGPETQYF. The chain carries TRBV2 and TRBJ2-5, with D maybe TRBD2 (6 bases). Trimming shortened V by 1 base and J by 4 bases, and 13 bases separated the two germline ends. The CDR3 extends over 15 amino acids. Per the germline V gene, CDR1 is SNHLY and CDR2 is FYNNEI.

This clone was counted only a few times. This chain joins TRBV18 and TRBJ2-1; TRBD2 is a possible D gene (6 bases). The CDR3 length is 12 residues. V was pared by 2 bases and J by 9 bases, with 8 bases between. CDR1 is KGHSH and CDR2 is LQKENI in the germline V gene. The CDR3 nucleotides read TGTGCCAGCTCACCATGGGGAGGTGAGCAGTTCTTC. Amino acids: CASSPWGGEQFF.

This chain uses TRBV7-2 with TRBJ1-5; the match to TRBD1 covers 11 bases. The CDR3 has 18 amino acids. J was trimmed by 5 bases and V by 2 bases; bases with no gene match: 11. The germline CDR1 and CDR2 sequences are SGHTA and FQGNSA. CDR3 sequence (DNA): TGTGCCAGCAGCTTATTCTTTAGTATGGGACAGGGGGATCAGCCCCAGCATTTT. It encodes CASSLFFSMGQGDQPQHF.

The V gene is TRBV7-8, the J gene TRBJ2-1, with TRBD1 as a possible D gene (5 bases). The CDR3 contains 15 residues. CDR1 and CDR2 from the germline V gene are SGHVS and FQNEAQ. Trimming removed 1 base at V and 10 bases at J, with 17 bases between. This CDR3 is CASSLGRPGQVEQFF. CDR3 nucleotides: TGTGCCAGCAGCTTAGGTCGGCCAGGGCAAGTCGAGCAGTTCTTC.

V gene TRBV15 combines with J gene TRBJ2-2; maybe TRBD1 (6 bases). The germline CDR1 and CDR2 sequences are LNHNV and YYDKDF (reference sequence). Trimming took 8 bases from V and 4 from J, leaving 14 bases between them. The CDR3 totals 14 residues. This CDR3 reads CATRRGQVTGELFF. CDR3 coding DNA: TGTGCCACCCGTCGGGGACAAGTCACCGGGGAGCTGTTTTTT.

The chain employs TRBV29-1 and TRBJ2-7, with TRBD1 identical over 7 bases. The CDR3 sequence is 13 residues long. CDR1 is SQVTM, CDR2 ANQGSEA, per germline. V dropped 7 bases and J dropped 2; count of bases not matched to a gene: 8. The CDR3 bases are TGCAGCGCACGAACAGGGGATCCCTACGAGCAGTACGTC. Protein: CSARTGDPYEQYV.

The V call is TRBV19, the J call TRBJ1-1; D gene ambiguous. The CDR3 extends over 11 amino acids. CDR1 is LNHDA and CDR2 is SQIVND in the germline V gene (reference sequence). V lost 3 bases and J lost 11, with 10 bases in between. CDR3 sequence reads: CASSMGRAAFF. In nucleotides, the CDR3 is TGTGCCAGTAGTATGGGGAGGGCGGCTTTCTTT.

The gene calls are TRBV28 and TRBJ2-2, with no clear D. The germline V gene has CDR1 MDHEN and CDR2 SYDVKM. The CDR3 runs to 16 residues. Trimming shortened V by 1 base and J by 0 bases, and 9 bases separated the two germline ends. CDR3 sequence (DNA): TGTGCCAGCAGTTTATTTCAGTTTACGAACACCGGGGAGCTGTTTTTT. This encodes CASSLFQFTNTGELFF.

The V and J genes are TRBV19 and TRBJ2-7; D call uncertain. Germline CDR1 and CDR2: LNHDA and SQIVND (reference sequence). V was trimmed by 0 bases and J by 3 bases, leaving 9 bases between them. This CDR3 contains 14 residues. CDR3 residues: CASSIDPTFYEQYF. CDR3 sequence (DNA): TGTGCCAGTAGTATAGATCCGACTTTCTACGAGCAGTACTTC.

The CDR3 is CASSITDSYNSPLHF. Written as DNA, the CDR3 is TGTGCCAGCAGCATTACGGACAGCTATAATTCACCCCTCCACTTT. The chain has TRBV7-9 and TRBJ1-6; possible D gene TRBD1, 6 bases. CDR1 SEHNR and CDR2 FQNEAQ come from the germline V gene (reference sequence). V shed 5 bases and J shed 3 bases, with 11 bases lying between them. The CDR3 length is 15 residues.

This clone is judged medium-sized. This rearrangement joins TRBV27 to TRBJ2-6, with unresolved D. Germline V gene lookup returns CDR1 MNHEY and CDR2 SMNVEV (reference sequence). This CDR3 comprises 18 residues. Trimming pared 4 bases from V and 0 bases from J, leaving 16 bases between. CDR3 sequence (DNA): TGTGCCAGCAGTTCCCAGACAAGGCGTCACTCTGGGGCCAACGTCCTGACTTTC. This sequence encodes CASSSQTRRHSGANVLTF.

The chain links TRBV3-1 (or the pseudogene TRBV3-2) to TRBJ2-3, with 7 positions matching TRBD1. V gave up 7 bases and J gave up 0 bases; unmatched junction bases: 10. Germline CDR1 is LGHDT and CDR2 is YNNKEL (reference sequence). This CDR3 is built from 16 residues. The CDR3 DNA reads TGTGCCAGCACTTCCTCCGGGACAGCTAGCACAGATACGCAGTATTTT. Residues: CASTSSGTASTDTQYF.

The gene calls are TRBV7-8 and TRBJ1-3; D perhaps matches TRBD1 (5 bases). This CDR3 is built from 17 residues. Germline CDR1 reads SGHVS; CDR2 reads FQNEAQ. V lost 1 base and J lost 4, with 17 bases in between. The CDR3 DNA is TGTGCCAGCAGCTTAGTTTCCCTCACAGGTGTCGGAAACACCATATATTTT. This encodes CASSLVSLTGVGNTIYF. The entire variable domain, with the rest obtained from reference TRBV7-8 and TRBJ1-3, is as follows: GAGVSQSPRYKVAKRGQDVALRCDPISGHVSLFWYQQALGQGPEFLTYFQNEAQLDKSGLPSDRFFAERPEGSVSTLKIQRTQQEDSAVYLCASSLVSLTGVGNTIYFGEGSWLTVV.